The clone carrying this TCR beta chain was detected ten times or more. Its antigen is not known. The source of the sample is a study of human T cells and chemical hapten exposure. From the RACE reads, TCRdb called clonotypes with MiXCR, one entry per CDR3 protein. The data contain about 55,000 distinct CDR3 sequences, 9.9% of them singletons. The sample's time point: patch test 2, 6 weeks after DPC sensitization. Treatment defined: therapeutic diphenylcyclopropenone sensitization with weekly scalp DPC. Study-wide results and caveats: There was no change with DPC sensitization in TCRs above 1 in 1000 frequency.

Per germline, CDR1 DFQATT and CDR2 SNEGSKA (reference sequence). The CDR3 totals 13 residues. J lost 3 bases, V lost 6 bases, and 7 bases had no gene match. The chain joins TRBV20-1 to TRBJ2-7; 8 nucleotides line up with TRBD1. The sample was whole blood, taken in connection with sensitization to the hapten diphenylcyclopropenone (DPC). The TCR originated in a woman between 50 and 59 years old with alopecia areata. Some clones in this sample may be carry-over from other donors' samples. In DNA form, the CDR3 reads TGCAGTGCCAGGACAGGGCATCTCTACGAGCAGTACTTC. Its translation is CSARTGHLYEQYF.